Here is one T cell receptor beta chain with its context. Its antigen is still unknown. TCRdb reworked the 5' RACE reads into one entry per CDR3 protein, no DNA. In total, the table holds under 200,000 distinct CDR3 sequences. The sample belongs to a study of monozygotic twins with inflammatory bowel disease. Whole-study findings and limits: IBD patients displayed reduced TCRbeta diversity (inverse Simpson) when set against healthy co-twins.

Germline loops: CDR1 SGHNT, CDR2 YYREEE (reference sequence). The CDR3 is made up of 13 amino acids. Sequencing input: blood. This clonotype was obtained from a human donor with ulcerative colitis or Crohn's disease, or a healthy co-twin of an affected twin (not recorded which). The J gene is TRBJ2-7, the V gene TRBV5-4; TCRdb names TRBD2, which stays unverified in the absence of DNA. CDR3 in amino acids: CASSFTTSYEQYF.